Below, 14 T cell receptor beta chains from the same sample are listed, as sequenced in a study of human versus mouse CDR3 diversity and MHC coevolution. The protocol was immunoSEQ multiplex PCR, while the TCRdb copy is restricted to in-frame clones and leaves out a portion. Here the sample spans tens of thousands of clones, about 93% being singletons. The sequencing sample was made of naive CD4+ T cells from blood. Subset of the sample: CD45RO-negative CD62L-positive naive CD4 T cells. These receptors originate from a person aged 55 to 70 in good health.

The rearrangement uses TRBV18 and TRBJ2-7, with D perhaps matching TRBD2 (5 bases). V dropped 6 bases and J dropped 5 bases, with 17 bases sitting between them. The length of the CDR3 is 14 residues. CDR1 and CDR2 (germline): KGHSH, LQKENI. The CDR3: CASSPQEDADEQYF. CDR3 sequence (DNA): TGTGCCAGCTCCCCCCAGGAGGATGCGGACGAGCAGTACTTC.

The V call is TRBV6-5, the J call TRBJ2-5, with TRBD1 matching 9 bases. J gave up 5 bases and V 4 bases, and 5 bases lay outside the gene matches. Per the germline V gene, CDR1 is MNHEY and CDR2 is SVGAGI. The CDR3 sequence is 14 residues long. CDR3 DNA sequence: TGTGCCAGCAGTTTTCCGGGGACAGGGGAGACCCAGTACTTC. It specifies CASSFPGTGETQYF.

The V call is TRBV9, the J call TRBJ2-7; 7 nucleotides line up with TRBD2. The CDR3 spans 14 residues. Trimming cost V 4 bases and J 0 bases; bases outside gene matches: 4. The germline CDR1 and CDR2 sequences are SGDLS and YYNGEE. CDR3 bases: TGTGCCAGCAGCCCTCGGGAGGCCTCCTACGAGCAGTACTTC. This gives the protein CASSPREASYEQYF.

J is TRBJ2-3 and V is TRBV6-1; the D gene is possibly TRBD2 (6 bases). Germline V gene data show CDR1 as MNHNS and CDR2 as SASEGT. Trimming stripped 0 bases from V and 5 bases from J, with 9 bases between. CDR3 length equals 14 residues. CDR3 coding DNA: TGTGCCAGCAGTGAAGCGATGGGGGGAGATACGCAGTATTTT. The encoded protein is CASSEAMGGDTQYF.

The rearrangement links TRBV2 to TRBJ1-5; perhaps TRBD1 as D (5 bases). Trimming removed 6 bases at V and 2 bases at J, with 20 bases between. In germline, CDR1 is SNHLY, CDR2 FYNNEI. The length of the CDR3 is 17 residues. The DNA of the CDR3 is TGTGCCAGCAGACCGGGGGTAGGGCAGGCGGGCAATCAGCCCCAGCATTTT. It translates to CASRPGVGQAGNQPQHF.

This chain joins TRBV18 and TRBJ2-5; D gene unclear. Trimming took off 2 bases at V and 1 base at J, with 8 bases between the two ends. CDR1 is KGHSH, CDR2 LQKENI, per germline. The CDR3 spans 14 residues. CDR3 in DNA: TGTGCCAGCTCACCAGGGTCGGGCCAAGAGACCCAGTACTTC. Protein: CASSPGSGQETQYF.

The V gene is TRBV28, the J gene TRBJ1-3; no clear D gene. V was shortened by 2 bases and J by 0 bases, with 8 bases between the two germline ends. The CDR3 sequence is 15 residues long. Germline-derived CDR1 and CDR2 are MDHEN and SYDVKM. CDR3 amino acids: CASSLTGSSGNTIYF. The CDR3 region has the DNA TGTGCCAGCAGTTTAACGGGGAGCTCTGGAAACACCATATATTTT.

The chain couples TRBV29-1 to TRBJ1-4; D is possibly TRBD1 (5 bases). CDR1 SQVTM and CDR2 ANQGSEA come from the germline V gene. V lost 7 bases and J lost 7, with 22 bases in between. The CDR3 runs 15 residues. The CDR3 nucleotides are TGCAGCGCATCCCAGGGCGGGGCCCGATCTGAAAAACTGTTTTTT. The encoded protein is CSASQGGARSEKLFF.

For the CDR3, the DNA is TGCGCCAGCAGCTTGGGCCCCACTAGCGATCCGCAGTATTTT. Translation: CASSLGPTSDPQYF. The V gene is TRBV5-1, the J gene TRBJ2-3; 7 bases line up with TRBD2. The length of the CDR3 is 14 residues. Losses at the gene ends were 0 bases for V and 10 bases for J; bases not matched to a gene: 8. Germline V gene lookup returns CDR1 SGHRS and CDR2 YFSETQ.

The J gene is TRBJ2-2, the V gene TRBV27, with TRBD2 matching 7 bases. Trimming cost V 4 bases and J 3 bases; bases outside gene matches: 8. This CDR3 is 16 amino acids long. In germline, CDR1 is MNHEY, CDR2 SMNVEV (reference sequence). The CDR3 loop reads CASSSWTRADTGELFF. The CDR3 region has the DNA TGTGCCAGCAGTTCCTGGACTAGGGCAGACACCGGGGAGCTGTTTTTT.

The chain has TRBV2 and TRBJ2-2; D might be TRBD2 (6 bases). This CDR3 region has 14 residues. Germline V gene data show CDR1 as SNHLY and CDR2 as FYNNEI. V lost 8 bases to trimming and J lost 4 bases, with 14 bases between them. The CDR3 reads CASAGGKFTGELFF. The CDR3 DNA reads TGTGCCAGCGCGGGCGGGAAGTTCACCGGGGAGCTGTTTTTT.

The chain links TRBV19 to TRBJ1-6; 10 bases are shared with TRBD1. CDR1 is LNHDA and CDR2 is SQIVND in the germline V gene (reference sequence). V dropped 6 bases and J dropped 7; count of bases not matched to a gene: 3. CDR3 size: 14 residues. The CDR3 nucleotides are TGTGCCAGTAGCAGACAGGGGGCGAATTCACCCCTCCACTTT. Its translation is CASSRQGANSPLHF.

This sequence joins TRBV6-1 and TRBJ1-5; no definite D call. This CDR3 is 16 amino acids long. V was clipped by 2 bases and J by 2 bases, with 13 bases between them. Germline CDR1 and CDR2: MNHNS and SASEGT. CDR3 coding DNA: TGTGCCAGCAGTGAACCACAGAAGCTTGGCAATCAGCCCCAGCATTTT. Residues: CASSEPQKLGNQPQHF.

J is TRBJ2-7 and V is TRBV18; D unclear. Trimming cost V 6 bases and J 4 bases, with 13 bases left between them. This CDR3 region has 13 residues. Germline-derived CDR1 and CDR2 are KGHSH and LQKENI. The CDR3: CASSLNGGYEQYF. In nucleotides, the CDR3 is TGTGCCAGCTCCCTAAACGGTGGTTACGAGCAGTACTTC. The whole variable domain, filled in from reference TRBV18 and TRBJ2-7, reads NAGVMQNPRHLVRRRGQEARLRCSPMKGHSHVYWYRQLPEEGLKFMVYLQKENIIDESGMPKERFSAEFPKEGPSILRIQQVVRGDSAAYFCASSLNGGYEQYFGPGTRLTVT.